This T cell receptor beta chain is drawn from a study of regulatory T cells in long-lasting Graves disease. The overall study: Newly diagnosed Graves' patients had under 3 months of antithyroid drugs.

The CDR3 runs to 13 residues. Germline V lookup: CDR1 ENHRY, CDR2 SYGVKD. V shed 3 bases and J shed 3 bases, with 8 bases lying between them. Study findings and constraints: Preferential use of TRBV28, TRBJ1-2 and TRBJ2-5 was seen in persistent disease. Those with persistent Graves' had less TCR diversity than newly diagnosed patients.

At least ten counts were recorded for this clonotype. What it recognizes is unknown. Arm-PCR of CDR3 regions and iRepertoire HTBI primers were the basis on which TCR beta libraries were built. TCRdb called the multiplex PCR reads again in MiXCR, with one record for every CDR3 protein. The data contain 350,000 to 500,000 distinct CDR3 sequences, roughly 15% of them singletons. Specified time point: newly diagnosed GD, antithyroid drugs for less than 3 months. There was RNA extracted from PBMCs, and the TCR library was made from it. The same sample was also studied in work on T cells in Graves' hyperthyroidism and ophthalmopathy.

The receptor comes from a woman aged 45-60 years with Graves disease. The source material was peripheral blood mononuclear cells (PBMCs), sampled at new diagnosis, from a patient treated with antithyroid drugs. The chain links TRBV10-3 to TRBJ2-5, with no clear D. Written as DNA, the CDR3 is TGTGCCATCAGTGACCTAACGGAAGAGACCCAGTACTTC. Its translation is CAISDLTEETQYF.